This T cell receptor (beta chain) was obtained from a study of T-cell reconstitution after alpha-beta-depleted transplantation in children. The TCRbeta library was prepared with unique molecular identifiers. TCRdb analysed the PCR reads with MiXCR anew, one entry per CDR3 protein. The table lists 550,000 to 800,000 distinct CDR3 sequences, roughly 13% of them singletons, with 0.65% to 0.9% in the top ten. This clonotype was observed at least ten times. Antigen specificity is unknown. Study conclusions and caveats: T cells produced anew were the main source of T-cell counts and diversity one year after transplant. Expanded graft clones, several hundred of them, were reportedly the source of alpha-beta T cells about two months after transplant. TCRbeta diversity was high at day 60 in some patients (a result of surviving recipient T cells and thymic progenitors).

V lost 4 bases to trimming and J lost 6 bases; unmatched junction nucleotides: 8. Germline V gene sequence: CDR1 DFQATT, CDR2 SNEGSKA (reference sequence). The CDR3 spans 15 residues. The source material was PBMCs, sampled before TCRalphabeta/CD19-depleted stem cell transplant. The rearrangement uses TRBV20-1 and TRBJ1-6, with 8 bases aligning to TRBD1. This TCR was sampled from a girl aged 2-10 years with congenital amegakaryocytic thrombocytopenia, due to receive a stem cell transplant. This CDR3 is CSATVGTGVNSPLHF. CDR3 nucleotides: TGCAGTGCTACGGTCGGGACAGGCGTTAATTCACCCCTCCACTTT.